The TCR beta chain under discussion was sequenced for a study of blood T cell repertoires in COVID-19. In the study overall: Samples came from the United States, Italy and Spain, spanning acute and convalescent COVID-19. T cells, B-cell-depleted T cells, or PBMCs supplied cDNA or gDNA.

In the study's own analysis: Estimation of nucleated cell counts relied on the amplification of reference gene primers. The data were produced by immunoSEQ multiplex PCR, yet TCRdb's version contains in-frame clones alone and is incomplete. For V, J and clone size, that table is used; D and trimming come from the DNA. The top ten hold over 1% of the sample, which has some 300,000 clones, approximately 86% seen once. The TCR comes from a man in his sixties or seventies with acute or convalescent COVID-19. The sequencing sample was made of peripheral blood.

The CDR3 DNA follows: TGTGCCAGCAGCTCGTTGACAGATACGCAGTATTTT. Protein sequence: CASSSLTDTQYF. The chain uses TRBV7-9 and TRBJ2-3; D is uncertain. V lost 4 bases and J 3 bases, leaving 5 bases between the germline ends. CDR1 and CDR2 (germline): SEHNR, FQNEAQ (reference sequence). The CDR3 is 12 amino acids.